Shown below are 27 T cell receptor beta chains from a single sample sequenced in a study of Graves' ophthalmopathy and Graves' hyperthyroidism (dated by TCRdb to the late 2010s). TCRdb records Illumina HiSeq 2000 as the sequencer. For repertoire sequencing, TCR beta CDR3 regions were amplified from RNA transcripts. The first round was an RT-PCR using HTBI primers with the Qiagen OneStep RT-PCR kit, and this first round was followed by a second-round multiplex PCR, then size selection and purification. The public reads were reanalyzed by TCRdb: fastp trimming at Q25, MiXCR alignment, in-frame beta chains only. Under each unique CDR3 protein, matching rows form one entry showing the most common genes and DNA. In all, the sample holds roughly 14,000 distinct CDR3 sequences, and roughly 45% of those were seen once. Around 50% of the sample lies in the top ten. Sequenced sample: peripheral blood. The origin of the receptors is a woman aged 25 to 39 with Graves' ophthalmopathy. Donor details come from another sample of the same person, matched by shared clones.

Ten or more counts support this clonotype. The CDR3 protein is CASTRGTSGTGELFF. In nucleotides, the CDR3 is TGTGCCAGCACCCGCGGGACTAGCGGGACCGGGGAGCTGTTTTTT. The chain couples TRBV13 to TRBJ2-2; the match to TRBD2 covers 12 bases. CDR1 is PRHDT, CDR2 FYEKMQ, per germline (reference sequence). The CDR3 is made up of 15 amino acids. V was clipped by 7 bases and J by 5 bases; unmatched bases: 5.

J is TRBJ2-1 and V is TRBV3-1; 8 bases line up with TRBD2. CDR3 length equals 21 residues. The V gene end was trimmed by 0 bases and the J gene end by 0 bases; junction bases not matched to a gene: 16. Germline values: CDR1 LGHDT, CDR2 YNNKEL (reference sequence). The CDR3 reads CASSQENLAGPHYSSYNEQFF. The CDR3 nucleotides read TGTGCCAGCAGCCAAGAAAATCTAGCGGGCCCGCATTATAGCTCCTACAATGAGCAGTTCTTC.

In this sample, this clonotype turned up many times. The gene calls are TRBV7-2 and TRBJ1-1; D may be TRBD1 (5 bases). Trimming removed 8 bases at V and 6 bases at J, with 10 bases between. The CDR3 length is 11 residues. Germline CDR1 is SGHTA and CDR2 is FQGNSA. CDR3: CASPRGAEAFF. The DNA of the CDR3 is TGTGCCAGCCCAAGAGGGGCTGAAGCTTTCTTT.

The genes are TRBV2 and TRBJ2-2; D perhaps matches TRBD2 (7 bases). Trimming stripped 7 bases from V and 4 bases from J, with 13 bases between. There are 14 residues in the CDR3. Germline V lookup: CDR1 SNHLY, CDR2 FYNNEI. This CDR3 reads CASILGGGTGELFF. CDR3 in DNA: TGTGCCAGCATCCTAGGGGGGGGCACCGGGGAGCTGTTTTTT.

This clonotype has a count of ten or more. The V gene is TRBV9, the J gene TRBJ2-7, with 9 positions matching TRBD1. Looked up from germline, CDR1 is SGDLS and CDR2 is YYNGEE. After removal of 3 bases from V and 5 bases from J, the junction contained 9 bases not matched to a gene. This CDR3 spans 15 amino acids. The CDR3 DNA reads TGTGCCAGCAGCGAAACCGGACAGGGGAGCGACGAGCAGTACTTC. Protein sequence: CASSETGQGSDEQYF. The full variable domain, completed using reference TRBV9 and TRBJ2-7, is DSGVTQTPKHLITATGQRVTLRCSPRSGDLSVYWYQQSLDQGLQFLIQYYNGEERAKGNILERFSAQQFPDLHSELNLSSLELGDSALYFCASSETGQGSDEQYFGPGTRLTVT.

Comment on this clonotype: This CDR3 fails to terminate in the conserved phenylalanine or tryptophan, so it likely reflects a read error. No DNA is shown, since the ends of the CDR3 on it are uncertain; the CDR3 is the one TCRdb lists. V is TRBV7-9 and J is TRBJ2-7; TRBD1, the table's D call, was not compared with the DNA. The V gene's germline CDR1 is SEHNR and CDR2 FQNEAQ (reference sequence). The CDR3 is 11 amino acids long, termini counted. CDR3 residues: CASSLGGDRDS.

Points on this clonotype: Compared with germline, one end of the junction differs, possibly owing to a read error. V is TRBV10-1 and J is TRBJ2-1; D is possibly TRBD2 (5 bases). Germline V gene data show CDR1 as WNHNN and CDR2 as SYGVQD (reference sequence). The CDR3 is 15 amino acids. CDR3 nucleotide sequence: TGCGCCAGCGGTGAGTTAGCGCGAGGGCTGAATGAGCTGTTCTTC. As protein: CASGELARGLNELFF.

Within the sample, this clonotype is medium-sized (0.01 to 0.1%). The CDR3 spells CSVEDPQREGRDTQYF. DNA for the CDR3: TGCAGCGTTGAAGATCCCCAGCGGGAGGGCCGAGATACGCAGTATTTT. The genes are TRBV29-1 and TRBJ2-3, with TRBD2 identical over 10 bases. J was trimmed by 5 bases and V by 0 bases; bases with no gene match: 8. CDR3 length: 16 residues. Per the germline V gene, CDR1 is SQVTM and CDR2 is ANQGSEA.

The chain uses TRBV7-9 and TRBJ2-7; D perhaps matches TRBD2 (6 bases). Trimming left V 6 bases short and J 1 base short, with 13 bases between. Germline V gene sequence: CDR1 SEHNR, CDR2 FQNEAQ (reference sequence). This CDR3 contains 14 residues. The CDR3 loop is CASSLDAGSYEQYF. Here the CDR3 DNA reads TGTGCCAGCAGTTTGGACGCGGGATCCTACGAGCAGTACTTC. Looking up the rest from reference TRBV7-9 and TRBJ2-7 gives the full variable domain: DTGVSQNPRHKITKRGQNVTFRCDPISEHNRLYWYRQTLGQGPEFLTYFQNEAQLEKSRLLSDRFSAERPKGSFSTLEIQRTEQGDSAMYLCASSLDAGSYEQYFGPGTRLTVT.

Regarding this clonotype: Because the CDR3 is missing its conserved closing phenylalanine or tryptophan, this is likely a read error. The DNA is omitted, as the CDR3 cannot be located on it reliably, and the CDR3 follows TCRdb's listing. This chain joins TRBV5-6 and TRBJ2-5; TRBD2 reflects the table's D call only, with no check against the DNA. The CDR3 comprises 11 residues, both ends counted. Germline assignment: CDR1 SGHDT and CDR2 YYEEEE. The CDR3 loop is CASSFTGRAAI.

The J gene is TRBJ2-3, the V gene TRBV7-3; tentative D call: TRBD2 (6 bases). The germline gives CDR1 SGHTA, CDR2 FQGTGA. Trimming took off 6 bases at V and 2 bases at J, with 12 bases between the two ends. CDR3 length equals 14 residues. The CDR3 DNA reads TGTGCCAGCAGTGAGGGGACTTACACAGATACGCAGTATTTT. This translates into CASSEGTYTDTQYF.

This chain links TRBV28 with TRBJ2-1; maybe TRBD1 (6 bases). Trimming cost V 4 bases and J 7 bases, with 8 bases left between them. Germline loops: CDR1 MDHEN, CDR2 SYDVKM. This CDR3 has 12 residues. In nucleotides, the CDR3 is TGTGCCAGCAGTTACAGGGTAAATGAGCAGTTCTTC. This codes for CASSYRVNEQFF.

The chain employs TRBV5-1 and TRBJ2-7; D gene ambiguous. V lost 0 bases and J 3 bases, leaving 7 bases between the germline ends. This CDR3 contains 13 residues. Germline V gene data show CDR1 as SGHRS and CDR2 as YFSETQ. CDR3 loop: CASSLAESYEQYF. The DNA of the CDR3 is TGCGCCAGCAGCTTGGCGGAGAGCTACGAGCAGTACTTC.

This clonotype is categorized as medium-sized (0.01 to 0.1%). This rearrangement joins TRBV24-1 to TRBJ2-5; weak D call: TRBD1 (6 bases). Germline values: CDR1 KGHDR, CDR2 SFDVKD. The CDR3 totals 16 residues. V was clipped by 0 bases and J by 2 bases, with 12 bases between them. The CDR3 nucleotides are TGTGCCACCAGTGATTTGGGGGGCGGTCGTCAAGAGACCCAGTACTTC. This encodes CATSDLGGGRQETQYF.

The CDR3 nucleotides read TGTGCCACCAGCAGGCGGACTAGCGGGAATACGCAGTATTTT. Translation gives CATSRRTSGNTQYF. This chain links TRBV15 with TRBJ2-3, with 12 bases fitting TRBD2. V lost 3 bases and J lost 7; bases outside the gene matches: 2. The CDR3 runs 14 residues. The germline CDR1 and CDR2 sequences are LNHNV and YYDKDF (reference sequence).

In this sample, this clonotype is medium-sized. This chain links TRBV9 with TRBJ1-2, with 7 bases identical to TRBD1. The CDR3 runs 12 residues. Germline V gives CDR1 SGDLS, CDR2 YYNGEE. Trimming cost V 3 bases and J 9 bases; bases outside gene matches: 5. CDR3 amino acids: CASSGQGERYTF. The DNA for the CDR3 is TGTGCCAGCAGCGGACAGGGTGAACGCTACACCTTC.

This sequence joins TRBV7-2 and TRBJ1-6; 7 positions agree with TRBD1. From germline, CDR1 is SGHTA and CDR2 FQGNSA. The CDR3 consists of 15 residues. V gave up 1 base and J gave up 10 bases; unmatched junction bases: 7. The chain's CDR3 is CASSLGQGSYSPLHF. CDR3 nucleotides: TGTGCCAGCAGCTTAGGACAGGGAAGTTACTCACCCCTCCACTTT. Complete variable domain (other parts from reference TRBV7-2 and TRBJ1-6): GAGVSQSPSNKVTEKGKDVELRCDPISGHTALYWYRQSLGQGLEFLIYFQGNSAPDKSGLPSDRFSAERTGGSVSTLTIQRTQQEDSAVYLCASSLGQGSYSPLHFGNGTRLTVT.

This clonotype was detected many times. This chain links TRBV19 with TRBJ1-2; D gene ambiguous. This CDR3 has 14 amino acids. In germline, CDR1 is LNHDA, CDR2 SQIVND (reference sequence). The V end lost 6 bases, the J end lost 2 bases, and 13 bases lay between the germline ends. CDR3 sequence reads: CASRSLGQNYGYTF. The CDR3 DNA is TGTGCCAGTAGAAGTCTTGGGCAGAACTATGGCTACACCTTC.

The rearrangement links TRBV25-1 to TRBJ2-7; the match to TRBD2 covers 7 bases. V lost 4 bases to trimming and J lost 2 bases; unmatched junction nucleotides: 11. Germline lookup yields CDR1 MGHDK and CDR2 SYGVNS. This CDR3 has 16 residues. CDR3 protein: CASSVSRGGSPYEQYF. The CDR3 DNA reads TGTGCCAGCAGTGTGAGCCGGGGAGGGAGCCCCTACGAGCAGTACTTC.

This clonotype was detected many times. The chain joins TRBV15 to TRBJ2-6, with D possibly TRBD1 on 6 matching bases. The length of the CDR3 is 16 residues. Germline assignment: CDR1 LNHNV and CDR2 YYDKDF (reference sequence). V was clipped by 3 bases and J by 2 bases, with 11 bases between them. The chain's CDR3 is CATSRDSSTGANVLTF. The CDR3 region has the DNA TGTGCCACCAGCAGGGACAGTTCGACTGGGGCCAACGTCCTGACTTTC.

The V and J genes are TRBV2 and TRBJ2-1, with 8 bases fitting TRBD2. Germline lookup yields CDR1 SNHLY and CDR2 FYNNEI. The CDR3 is 15 amino acids. Trimming cost V 7 bases and J 5 bases; bases outside gene matches: 10. The CDR3 DNA is TGTGCCAGCATGGCGGCGGGAGGAATACACAATGAGCAGTTCTTC. Protein: CASMAAGGIHNEQFF.

This chain connects TRBV5-1 to TRBJ2-3, with 8 bases fitting TRBD1. Trimming took 0 bases from V and 3 from J; bases not matched to a gene: 3. This CDR3 spans 15 amino acids. CDR1 is SGHRS, CDR2 YFSETQ, per germline. CDR3 DNA: TGCGCCAGCAGCTTGGAAGGACAGGGAACAGATACGCAGTATTTT. It yields the protein CASSLEGQGTDTQYF.

The V gene is TRBV9, the J gene TRBJ2-3; 7 positions agree with TRBD2. The CDR3 spans 17 residues. Germline CDR1 is SGDLS and CDR2 is YYNGEE. Unmatched junction bases numbered 13, after V lost 4 bases and J lost 2 bases. The CDR3 DNA reads as TGTGCCAGCAGCCTGGGGACCAGCGGGACCTTCACAGATACGCAGTATTTT. As protein: CASSLGTSGTFTDTQYF.

In its sample, this clonotype was seen a few times. The V call is TRBV6-4, the J call TRBJ2-3, with TRBD2 identical over 7 bases. The CDR3 extends over 15 amino acids. The junction had 0 bases not matched to a gene; V was cut back by 0 bases and J by 0 bases. The germline V gene has CDR1 MRHNA and CDR2 SNTAGT. The DNA of the CDR3 is TGTGCCAGCAGTGACTCAGCGGGGAGCACAGATACGCAGTATTTT. Translation: CASSDSAGSTDTQYF.

The chain carries TRBV19 and TRBJ1-1; 10 bases agree with TRBD1. V lost 6 bases and J lost 6; bases outside the gene matches: 7. The CDR3 consists of 14 residues. The germline gives CDR1 LNHDA, CDR2 SQIVND (reference sequence). The CDR3 region has the DNA TGTGCCAGTAGAGTCTCCGGGACAGGGGCTGAAGCTTTCTTT. This translates into CASRVSGTGAEAFF.

The chain has TRBV6-1 and TRBJ2-2; D is perhaps TRBD2 (6 bases). With 1 base removed from V and 6 bases from J, the gap between germline ends came to 18 bases. The CDR3 has 17 amino acids. Germline CDR1 is MNHNS and CDR2 is SASEGT. DNA for the CDR3: TGTGCCAGCAGTGAAGGTGGCGCGGGACTGGGAGCCGGGGAGCTGTTTTTT. Its translation is CASSEGGAGLGAGELFF.

This clonotype occurred a few times. The J gene is TRBJ1-2, the V gene TRBV14; D is unresolved. Trimming took 5 bases from V and 4 from J, leaving 11 bases between them. The CDR3 extends over 13 amino acids. CDR1 SGHDN and CDR2 FVKESK come from the germline V gene. In DNA form, the CDR3 reads TGTGCCAGCAGCAGGCCTGGGGTCTATGGCTACACCTTC. Its protein product is CASSRPGVYGYTF.